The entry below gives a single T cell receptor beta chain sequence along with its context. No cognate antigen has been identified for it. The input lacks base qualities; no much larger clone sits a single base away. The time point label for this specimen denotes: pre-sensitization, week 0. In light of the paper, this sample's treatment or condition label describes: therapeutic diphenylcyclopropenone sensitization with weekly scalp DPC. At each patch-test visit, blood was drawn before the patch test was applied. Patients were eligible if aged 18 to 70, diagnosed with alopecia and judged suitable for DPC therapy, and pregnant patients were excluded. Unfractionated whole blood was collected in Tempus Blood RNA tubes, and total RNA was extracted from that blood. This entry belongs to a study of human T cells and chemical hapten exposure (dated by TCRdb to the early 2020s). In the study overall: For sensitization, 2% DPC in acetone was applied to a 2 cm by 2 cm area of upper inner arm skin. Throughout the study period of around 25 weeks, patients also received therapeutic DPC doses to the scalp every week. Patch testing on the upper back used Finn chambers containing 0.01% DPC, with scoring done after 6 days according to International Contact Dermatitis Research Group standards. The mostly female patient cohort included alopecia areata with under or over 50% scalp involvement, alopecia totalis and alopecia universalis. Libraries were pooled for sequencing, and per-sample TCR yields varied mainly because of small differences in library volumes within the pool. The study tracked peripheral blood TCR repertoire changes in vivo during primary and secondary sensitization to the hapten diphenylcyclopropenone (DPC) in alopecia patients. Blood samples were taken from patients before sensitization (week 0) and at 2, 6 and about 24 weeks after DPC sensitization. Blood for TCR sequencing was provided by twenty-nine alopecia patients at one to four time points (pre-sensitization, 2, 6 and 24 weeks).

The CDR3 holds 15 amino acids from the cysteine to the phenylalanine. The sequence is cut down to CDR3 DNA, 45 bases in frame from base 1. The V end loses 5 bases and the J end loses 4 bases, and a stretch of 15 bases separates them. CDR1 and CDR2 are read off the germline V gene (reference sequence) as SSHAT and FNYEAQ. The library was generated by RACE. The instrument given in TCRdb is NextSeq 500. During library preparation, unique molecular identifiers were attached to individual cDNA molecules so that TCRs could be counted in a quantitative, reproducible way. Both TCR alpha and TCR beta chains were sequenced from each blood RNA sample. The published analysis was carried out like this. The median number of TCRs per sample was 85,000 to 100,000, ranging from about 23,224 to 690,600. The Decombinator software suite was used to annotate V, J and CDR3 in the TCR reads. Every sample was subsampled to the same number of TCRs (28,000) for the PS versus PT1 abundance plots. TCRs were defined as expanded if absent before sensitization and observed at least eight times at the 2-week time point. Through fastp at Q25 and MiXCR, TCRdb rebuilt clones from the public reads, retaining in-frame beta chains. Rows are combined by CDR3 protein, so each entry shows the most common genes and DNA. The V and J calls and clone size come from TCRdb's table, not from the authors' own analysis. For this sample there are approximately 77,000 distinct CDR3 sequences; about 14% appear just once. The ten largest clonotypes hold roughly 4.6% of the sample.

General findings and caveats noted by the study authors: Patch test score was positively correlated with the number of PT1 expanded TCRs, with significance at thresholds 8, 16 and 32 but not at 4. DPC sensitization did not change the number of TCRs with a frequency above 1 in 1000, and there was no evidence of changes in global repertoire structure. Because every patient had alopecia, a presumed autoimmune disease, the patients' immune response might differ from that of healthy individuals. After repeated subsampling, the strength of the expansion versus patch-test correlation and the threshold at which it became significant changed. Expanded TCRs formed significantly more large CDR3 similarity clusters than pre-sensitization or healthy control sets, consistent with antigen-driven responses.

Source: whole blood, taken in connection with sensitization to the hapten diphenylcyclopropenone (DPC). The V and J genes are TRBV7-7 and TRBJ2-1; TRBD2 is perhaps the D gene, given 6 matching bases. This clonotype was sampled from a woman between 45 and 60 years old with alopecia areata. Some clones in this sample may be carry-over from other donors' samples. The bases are TGTGCCAGCAGCGCTACGGGAGCGCGTTACAATGAGCAGTTCTTC. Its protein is CASSATGARYNEQFF.